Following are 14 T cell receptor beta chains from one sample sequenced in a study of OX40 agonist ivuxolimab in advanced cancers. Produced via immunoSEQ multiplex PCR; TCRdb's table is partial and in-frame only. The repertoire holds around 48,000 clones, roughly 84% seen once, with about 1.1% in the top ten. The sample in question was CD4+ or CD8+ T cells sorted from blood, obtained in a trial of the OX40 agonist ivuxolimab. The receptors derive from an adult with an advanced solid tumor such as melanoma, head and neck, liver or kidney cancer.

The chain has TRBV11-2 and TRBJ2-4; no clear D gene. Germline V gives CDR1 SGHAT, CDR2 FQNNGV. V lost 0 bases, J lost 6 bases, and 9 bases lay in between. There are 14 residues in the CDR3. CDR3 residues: CASSLDERLNIQYF. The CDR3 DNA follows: TGTGCCAGCAGCTTAGATGAAAGATTAAACATTCAGTACTTC.

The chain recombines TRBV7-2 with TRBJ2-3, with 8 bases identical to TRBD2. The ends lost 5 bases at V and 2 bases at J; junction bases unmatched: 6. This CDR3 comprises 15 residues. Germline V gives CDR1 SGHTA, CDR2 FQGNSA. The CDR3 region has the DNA TGTGCCAGCAGCCCGGGGGGGCCTTACACAGATACGCAGTATTTT. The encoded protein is CASSPGGPYTDTQYF.

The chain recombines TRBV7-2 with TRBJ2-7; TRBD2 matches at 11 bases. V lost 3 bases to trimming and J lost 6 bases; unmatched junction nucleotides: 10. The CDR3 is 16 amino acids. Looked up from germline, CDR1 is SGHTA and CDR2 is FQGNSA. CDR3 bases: TGTGCCAGCAGCTTTCCTCCTAGCGGGGGGACTCTCGAGCAGTACTTC. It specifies CASSFPPSGGTLEQYF.

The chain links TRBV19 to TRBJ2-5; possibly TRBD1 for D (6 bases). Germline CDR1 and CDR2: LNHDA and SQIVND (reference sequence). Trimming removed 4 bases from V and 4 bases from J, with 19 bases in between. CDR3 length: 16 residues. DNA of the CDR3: TGTGCCAGTAGTAATTTGTGGGACACAGGGAGAGAGACCCAGTACTTC. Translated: CASSNLWDTGRETQYF.

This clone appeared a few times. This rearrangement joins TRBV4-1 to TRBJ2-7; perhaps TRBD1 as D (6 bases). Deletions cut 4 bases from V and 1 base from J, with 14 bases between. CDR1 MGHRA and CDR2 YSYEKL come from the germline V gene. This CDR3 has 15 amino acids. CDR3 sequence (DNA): TGCGCCAGCAGCCCCCGAGGAAGGGGGTCCTACGAGCAGTACTTC. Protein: CASSPRGRGSYEQYF.

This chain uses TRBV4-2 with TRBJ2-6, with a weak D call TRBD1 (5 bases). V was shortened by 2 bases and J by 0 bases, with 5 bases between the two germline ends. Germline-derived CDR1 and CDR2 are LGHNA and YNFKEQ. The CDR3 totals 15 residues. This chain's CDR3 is CASSQTGSGANVLTF. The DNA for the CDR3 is TGTGCCAGCAGCCAAACAGGCTCTGGGGCCAACGTCCTGACTTTC.

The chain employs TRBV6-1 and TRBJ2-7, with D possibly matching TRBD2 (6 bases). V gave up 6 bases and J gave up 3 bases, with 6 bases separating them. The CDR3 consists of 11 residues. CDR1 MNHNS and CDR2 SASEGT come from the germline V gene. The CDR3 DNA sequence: TGTGCCAGCAGGGGGGGCTACGAGCAGTACTTC. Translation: CASRGGYEQYF.

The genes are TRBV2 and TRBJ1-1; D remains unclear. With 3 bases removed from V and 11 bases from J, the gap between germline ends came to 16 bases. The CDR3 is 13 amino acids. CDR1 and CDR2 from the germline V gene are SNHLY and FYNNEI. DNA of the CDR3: TGTGCCAGCAGTGATTTTGGGCAGGACGGGGCTTTCTTT. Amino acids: CASSDFGQDGAFF.

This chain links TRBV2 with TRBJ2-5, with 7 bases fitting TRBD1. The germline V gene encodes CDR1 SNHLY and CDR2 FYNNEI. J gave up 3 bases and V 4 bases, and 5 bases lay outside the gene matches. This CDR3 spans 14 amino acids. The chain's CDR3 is CASSVGTEKETQYF. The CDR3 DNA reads TGTGCCAGCAGTGTCGGGACAGAAAAAGAGACCCAGTACTTC.

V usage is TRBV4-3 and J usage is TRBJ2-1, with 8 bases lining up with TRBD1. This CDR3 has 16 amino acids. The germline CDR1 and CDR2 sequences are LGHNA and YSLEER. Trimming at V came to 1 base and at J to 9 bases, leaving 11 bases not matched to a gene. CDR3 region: CASSQVPTGGFGEQFF. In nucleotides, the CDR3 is TGCGCCAGCAGCCAAGTACCCACAGGGGGTTTCGGTGAGCAGTTCTTC.

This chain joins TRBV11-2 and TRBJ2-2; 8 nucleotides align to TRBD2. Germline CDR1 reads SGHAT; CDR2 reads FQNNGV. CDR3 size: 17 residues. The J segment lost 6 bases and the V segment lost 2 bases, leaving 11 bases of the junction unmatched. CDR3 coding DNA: TGTGCCAGCAGCTTATCGGCCGGCGGGGGGCGGGCCGGGGAGCTGTTTTTT. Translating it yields CASSLSAGGGRAGELFF.

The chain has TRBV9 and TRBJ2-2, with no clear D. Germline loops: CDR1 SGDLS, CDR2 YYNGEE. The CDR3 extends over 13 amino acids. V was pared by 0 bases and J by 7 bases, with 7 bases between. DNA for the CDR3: TGTGCCAGCAGCGTAGTGTTCAGCGGGGAGCTGTTTTTT. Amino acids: CASSVVFSGELFF.

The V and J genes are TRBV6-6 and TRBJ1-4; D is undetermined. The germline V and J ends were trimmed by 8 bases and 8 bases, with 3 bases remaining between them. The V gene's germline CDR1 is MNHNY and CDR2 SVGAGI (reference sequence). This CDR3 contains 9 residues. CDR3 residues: CASGEKLFF. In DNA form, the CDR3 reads TGTGCCAGCGGGGAAAAACTGTTTTTT.

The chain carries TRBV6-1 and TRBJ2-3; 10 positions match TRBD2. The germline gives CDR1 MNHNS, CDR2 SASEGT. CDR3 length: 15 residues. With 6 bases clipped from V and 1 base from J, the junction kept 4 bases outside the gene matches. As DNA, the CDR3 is TGTGCCAGCAGGCGCCTAGCGGGGGGCACAGATACGCAGTATTTT. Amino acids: CASRRLAGGTDTQYF.